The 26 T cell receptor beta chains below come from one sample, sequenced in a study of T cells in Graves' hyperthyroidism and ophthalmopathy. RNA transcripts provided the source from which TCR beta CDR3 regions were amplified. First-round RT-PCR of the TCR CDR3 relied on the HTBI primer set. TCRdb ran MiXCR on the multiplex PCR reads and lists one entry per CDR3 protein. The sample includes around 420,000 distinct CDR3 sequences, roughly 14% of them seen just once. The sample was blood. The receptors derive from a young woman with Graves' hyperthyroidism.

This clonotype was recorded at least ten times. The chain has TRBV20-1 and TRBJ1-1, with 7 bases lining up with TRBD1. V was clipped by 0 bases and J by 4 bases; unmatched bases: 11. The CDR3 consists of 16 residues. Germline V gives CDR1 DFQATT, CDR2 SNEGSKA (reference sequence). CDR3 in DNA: TGCAGTGCTAGAGATCCCCGGGCAGGGGGGGTCACTGAAGCTTTCTTT. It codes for CSARDPRAGGVTEAFF.

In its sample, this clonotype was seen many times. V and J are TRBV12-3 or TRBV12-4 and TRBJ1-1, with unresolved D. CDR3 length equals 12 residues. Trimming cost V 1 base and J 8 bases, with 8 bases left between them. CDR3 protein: CASSLGQPEAFF. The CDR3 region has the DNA TGTGCCAGCAGTTTAGGGCAGCCGGAAGCTTTCTTT.

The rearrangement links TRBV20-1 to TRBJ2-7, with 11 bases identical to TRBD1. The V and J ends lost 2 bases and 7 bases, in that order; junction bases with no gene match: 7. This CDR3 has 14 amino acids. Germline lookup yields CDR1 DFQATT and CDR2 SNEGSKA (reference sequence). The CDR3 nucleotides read TGCAGTGCTAGATCTGGCCGGGACAGGGGGGAGCAGTACTTC. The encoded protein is CSARSGRDRGEQYF.

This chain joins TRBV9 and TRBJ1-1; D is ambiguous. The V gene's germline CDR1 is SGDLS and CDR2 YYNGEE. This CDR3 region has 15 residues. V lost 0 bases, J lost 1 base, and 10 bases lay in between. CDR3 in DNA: TGTGCCAGCAGCGTAGTGTTACAACCGAACACTGAAGCTTTCTTT. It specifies CASSVVLQPNTEAFF.

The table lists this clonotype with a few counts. The CDR3 bases are TGTGCCACCAGATCCGGGACCGAAACGGCCGATGAGCAGTTCTTC. Its translation: CATRSGTETADEQFF. The V call is TRBV24-1, the J call TRBJ2-1; perhaps D is TRBD1 or TRBD2 (5 bases each). Trimming took off 7 bases at V and 8 bases at J, with 20 bases between the two ends. Per the germline V gene, CDR1 is KGHDR and CDR2 is SFDVKD. This CDR3 spans 15 amino acids.

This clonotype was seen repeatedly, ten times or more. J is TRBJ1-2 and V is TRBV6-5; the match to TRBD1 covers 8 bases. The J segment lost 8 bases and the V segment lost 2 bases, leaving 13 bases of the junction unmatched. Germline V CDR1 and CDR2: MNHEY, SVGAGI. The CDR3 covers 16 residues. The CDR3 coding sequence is TGTGCCAGCAGTTACGCTCAGGGGGCGCTTAATCAAGGCTACACCTTC. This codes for CASSYAQGALNQGYTF.

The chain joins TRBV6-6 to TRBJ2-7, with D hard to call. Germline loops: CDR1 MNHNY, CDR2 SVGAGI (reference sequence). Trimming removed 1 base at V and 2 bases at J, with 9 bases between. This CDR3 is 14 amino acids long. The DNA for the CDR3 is TGTGCCAGCAGTTACTTGGCGAACACCTACGAGCAGTACTTC. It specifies CASSYLANTYEQYF.

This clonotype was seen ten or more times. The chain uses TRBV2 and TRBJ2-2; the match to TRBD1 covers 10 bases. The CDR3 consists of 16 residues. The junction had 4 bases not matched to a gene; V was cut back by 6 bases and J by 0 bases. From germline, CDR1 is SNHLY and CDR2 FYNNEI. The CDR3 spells CASRDRGRANTGELFF. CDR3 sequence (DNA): TGTGCCAGCAGAGACAGGGGGCGTGCGAACACCGGGGAGCTGTTTTTT. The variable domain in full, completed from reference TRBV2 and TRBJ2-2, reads EPEVTQTPSHQVTQMGQEVILRCVPISNHLYFYWYRQILGQKVEFLVSFYNNEISEKSEIFDDQFSVERPDGSNFTLKIRSTKLEDSAMYFCASRDRGRANTGELFFGEGSRLTVL.

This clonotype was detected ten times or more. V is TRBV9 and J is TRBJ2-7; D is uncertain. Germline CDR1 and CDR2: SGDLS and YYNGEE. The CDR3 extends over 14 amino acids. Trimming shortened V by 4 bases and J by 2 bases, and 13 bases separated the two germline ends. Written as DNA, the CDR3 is TGTGCCAGCAGCCCCTGGGTAGGTACCTACGAGCAGTACTTC. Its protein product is CASSPWVGTYEQYF. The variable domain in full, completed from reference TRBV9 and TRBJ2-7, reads DSGVTQTPKHLITATGQRVTLRCSPRSGDLSVYWYQQSLDQGLQFLIQYYNGEERAKGNILERFSAQQFPDLHSELNLSSLELGDSALYFCASSPWVGTYEQYFGPGTRLTVT.

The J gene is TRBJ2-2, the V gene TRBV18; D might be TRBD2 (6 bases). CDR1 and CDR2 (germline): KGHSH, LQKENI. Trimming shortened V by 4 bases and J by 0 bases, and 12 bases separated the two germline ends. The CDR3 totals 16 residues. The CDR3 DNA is TGTGCCAGCTCACGAGCGGGCCCCGCGAACACCGGGGAGCTGTTTTTT. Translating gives CASSRAGPANTGELFF.

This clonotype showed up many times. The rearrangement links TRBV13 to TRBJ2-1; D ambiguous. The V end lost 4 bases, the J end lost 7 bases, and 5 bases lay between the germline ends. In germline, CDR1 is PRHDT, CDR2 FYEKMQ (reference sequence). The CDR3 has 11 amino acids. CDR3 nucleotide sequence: TGTGCCAGCAGCTCCTCTAATGAGCAGTTCTTC. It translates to CASSSSNEQFF.

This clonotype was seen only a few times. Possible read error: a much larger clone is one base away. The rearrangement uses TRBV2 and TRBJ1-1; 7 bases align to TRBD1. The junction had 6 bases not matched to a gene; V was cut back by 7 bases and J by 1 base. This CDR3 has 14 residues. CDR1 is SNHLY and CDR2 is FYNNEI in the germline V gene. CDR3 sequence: CASISNRGNTEAFF. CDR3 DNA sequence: TGTGCCAGCATTAGCAACAGGGGGAACACTGAAGCTTTCTTT.

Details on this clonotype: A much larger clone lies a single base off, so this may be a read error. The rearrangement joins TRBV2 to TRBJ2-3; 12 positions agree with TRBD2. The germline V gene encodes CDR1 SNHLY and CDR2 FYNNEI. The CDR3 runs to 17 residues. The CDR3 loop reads CAGSERLAGEPTDTQYF. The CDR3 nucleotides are TGTGCCGGCAGTGAAAGACTAGCGGGAGAGCCCACAGATACGCAGTATTTT.

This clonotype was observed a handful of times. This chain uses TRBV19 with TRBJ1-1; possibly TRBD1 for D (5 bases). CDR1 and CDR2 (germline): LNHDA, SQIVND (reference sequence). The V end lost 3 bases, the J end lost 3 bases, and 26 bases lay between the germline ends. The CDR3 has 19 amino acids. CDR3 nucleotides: TGTGCCAGTAGTATTTGGTTTGGGCAGGGTCACGAAGGGGACACTGAAGCTTTCTTT. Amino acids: CASSIWFGQGHEGDTEAFF.

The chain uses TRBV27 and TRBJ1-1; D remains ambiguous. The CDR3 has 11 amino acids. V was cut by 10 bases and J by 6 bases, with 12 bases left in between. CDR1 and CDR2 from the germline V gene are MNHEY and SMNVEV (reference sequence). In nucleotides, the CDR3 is TGTGCCACGCGTACTGGCTCTGAAGCTTTCTTT. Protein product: CATRTGSEAFF.

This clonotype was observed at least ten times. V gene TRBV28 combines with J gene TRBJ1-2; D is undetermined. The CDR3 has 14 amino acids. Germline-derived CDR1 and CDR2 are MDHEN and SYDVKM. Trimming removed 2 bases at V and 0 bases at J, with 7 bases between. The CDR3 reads CASSLSDTNYGYTF. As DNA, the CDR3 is TGTGCCAGCAGTTTAAGTGACACTAACTATGGCTACACCTTC.

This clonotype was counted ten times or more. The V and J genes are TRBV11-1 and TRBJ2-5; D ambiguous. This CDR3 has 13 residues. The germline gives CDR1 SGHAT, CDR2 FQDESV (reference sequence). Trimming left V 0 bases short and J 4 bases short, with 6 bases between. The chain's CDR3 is CASSLAVGETQYF. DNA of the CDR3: TGTGCCAGCAGCTTAGCGGTTGGAGAGACCCAGTACTTC.

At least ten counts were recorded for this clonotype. The CDR3 region is CASSLAGGDYGYTF. DNA of the CDR3: TGTGCCAGCAGTTTGGCAGGAGGAGACTATGGCTACACCTTC. The chain is built from TRBV27 and TRBJ1-2; no clear D gene. CDR3 length: 14 residues. V lost 3 bases and J lost 3, with 11 bases in between. The germline CDR1 and CDR2 sequences are MNHEY and SMNVEV (reference sequence).

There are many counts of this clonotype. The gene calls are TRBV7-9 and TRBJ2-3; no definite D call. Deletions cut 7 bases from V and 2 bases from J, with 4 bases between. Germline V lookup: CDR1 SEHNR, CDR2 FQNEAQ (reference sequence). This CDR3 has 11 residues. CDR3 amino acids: CASTATDTQYF. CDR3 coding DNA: TGTGCCAGCACCGCCACAGATACGCAGTATTTT.

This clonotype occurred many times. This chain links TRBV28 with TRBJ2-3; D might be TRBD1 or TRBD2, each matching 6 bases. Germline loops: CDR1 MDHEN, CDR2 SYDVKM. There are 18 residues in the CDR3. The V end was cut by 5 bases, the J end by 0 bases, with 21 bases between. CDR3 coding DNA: TGTGCCAGCAGTCCACCCAGGGGACGGAGGGGTAGCACAGATACGCAGTATTTT. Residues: CASSPPRGRRGSTDTQYF.

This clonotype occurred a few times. DNA of the CDR3: TGCGCCAGCAGCCTAGGTCAGGGAAAGACCGGGGAGCTGTTTTTT. This gives the protein CASSLGQGKTGELFF. V is TRBV4-1 and J is TRBJ2-2, with D perhaps matching TRBD1 (5 bases). Trimming left V 4 bases short and J 5 bases short, with 14 bases between. The germline CDR1 and CDR2 sequences are MGHRA and YSYEKL. This CDR3 region has 15 residues.

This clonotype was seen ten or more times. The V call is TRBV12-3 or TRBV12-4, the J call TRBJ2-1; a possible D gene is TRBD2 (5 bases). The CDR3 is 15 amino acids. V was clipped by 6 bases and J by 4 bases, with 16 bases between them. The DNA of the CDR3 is TGTGCCAGCAGCCGGCCGGGAAAATTTTACAATGAGCAGTTCTTC. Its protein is CASSRPGKFYNEQFF.

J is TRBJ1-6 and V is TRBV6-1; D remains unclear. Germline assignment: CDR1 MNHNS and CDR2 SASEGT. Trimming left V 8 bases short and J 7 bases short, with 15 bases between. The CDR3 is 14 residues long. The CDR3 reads CASSIGRVNSPLHF. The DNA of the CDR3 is TGTGCCAGCTCTATCGGACGGGTAAATTCACCCCTCCACTTT.

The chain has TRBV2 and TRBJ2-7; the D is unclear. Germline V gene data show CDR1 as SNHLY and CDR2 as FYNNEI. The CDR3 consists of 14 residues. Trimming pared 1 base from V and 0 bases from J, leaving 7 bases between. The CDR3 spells CASSEGLFSYEQYF. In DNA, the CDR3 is TGTGCCAGCAGTGAAGGACTCTTCTCCTACGAGCAGTACTTC.

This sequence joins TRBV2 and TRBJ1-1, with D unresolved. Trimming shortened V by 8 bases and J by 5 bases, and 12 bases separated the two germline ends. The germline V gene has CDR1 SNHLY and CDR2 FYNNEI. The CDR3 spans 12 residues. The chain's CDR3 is CASHIRGTEAFF. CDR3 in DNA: TGTGCCAGCCATATCCGGGGAACTGAAGCTTTCTTT.

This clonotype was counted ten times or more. The CDR3 nucleotides read TGCAGTGCTAGAGGGGACAGGGTTGACGGCTACACCTTC. This gives the protein CSARGDRVDGYTF. The chain links TRBV20-1 to TRBJ1-2, with 9 bases that match TRBD1. Looked up from germline, CDR1 is DFQATT and CDR2 is SNEGSKA (reference sequence). This CDR3 contains 13 residues. The junction had 5 bases not matched to a gene; V was cut back by 1 base and J by 8 bases.